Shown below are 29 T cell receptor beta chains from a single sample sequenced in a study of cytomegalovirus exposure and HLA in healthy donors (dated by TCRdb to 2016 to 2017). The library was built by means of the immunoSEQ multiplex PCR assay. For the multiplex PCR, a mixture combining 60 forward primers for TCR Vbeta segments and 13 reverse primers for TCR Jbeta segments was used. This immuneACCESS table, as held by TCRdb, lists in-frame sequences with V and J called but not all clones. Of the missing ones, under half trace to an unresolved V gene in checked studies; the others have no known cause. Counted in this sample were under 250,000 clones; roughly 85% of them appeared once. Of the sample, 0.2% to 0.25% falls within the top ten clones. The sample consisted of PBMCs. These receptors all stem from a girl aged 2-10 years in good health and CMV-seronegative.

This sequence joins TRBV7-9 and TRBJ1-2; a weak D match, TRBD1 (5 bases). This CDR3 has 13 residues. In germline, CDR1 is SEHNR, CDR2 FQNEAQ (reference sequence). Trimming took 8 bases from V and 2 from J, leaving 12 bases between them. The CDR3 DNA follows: TGTGCCAGCCAAGGGAGGGGAAACTATGGCTACACCTTC. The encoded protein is CASQGRGNYGYTF. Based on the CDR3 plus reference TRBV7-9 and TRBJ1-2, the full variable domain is DTGVSQNPRHKITKRGQNVTFRCDPISEHNRLYWYRQTLGQGPEFLTYFQNEAQLEKSRLLSDRFSAERPKGSFSTLEIQRTEQGDSAMYLCASQGRGNYGYTFGSGTRLTVV.

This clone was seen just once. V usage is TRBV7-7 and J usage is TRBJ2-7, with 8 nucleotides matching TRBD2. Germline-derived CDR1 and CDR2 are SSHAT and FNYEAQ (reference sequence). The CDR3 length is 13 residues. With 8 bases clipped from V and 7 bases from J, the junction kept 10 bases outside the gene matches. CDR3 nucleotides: TGTGCCAGCTCCCGGTCGGGGGGGCTGGAGCAGTACTTC. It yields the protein CASSRSGGLEQYF.

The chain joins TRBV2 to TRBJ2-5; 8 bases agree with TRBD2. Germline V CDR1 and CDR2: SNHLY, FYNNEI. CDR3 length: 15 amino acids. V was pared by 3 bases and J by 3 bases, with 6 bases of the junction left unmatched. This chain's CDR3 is CASSDRAGVEETQYF. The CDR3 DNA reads TGTGCCAGCAGTGACCGAGCGGGAGTTGAAGAGACCCAGTACTTC.

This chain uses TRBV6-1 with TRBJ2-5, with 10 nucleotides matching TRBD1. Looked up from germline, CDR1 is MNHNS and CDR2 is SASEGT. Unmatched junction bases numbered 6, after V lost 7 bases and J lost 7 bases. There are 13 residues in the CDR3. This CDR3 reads CASTGQGVGTQYF. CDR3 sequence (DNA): TGTGCCAGCACCGGACAGGGGGTCGGGACCCAGTACTTC.

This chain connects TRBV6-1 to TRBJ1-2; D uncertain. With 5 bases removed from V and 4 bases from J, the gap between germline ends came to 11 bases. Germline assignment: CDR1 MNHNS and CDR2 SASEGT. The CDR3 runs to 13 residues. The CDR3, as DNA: TGTGCCAGCAGTCCAGTGTCCCTCTATGGCTACACCTTC. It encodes CASSPVSLYGYTF.

As DNA, the CDR3 is TGTGCCAGCAGTACGACAGGGGGCAGGGATACGCAGTATTTT. It codes for CASSTTGGRDTQYF. The rearrangement joins TRBV6-4 to TRBJ2-3, with TRBD1 matching over 10 bases. CDR3 length: 14 residues. The V and J ends lost 5 bases and 6 bases, in that order; junction bases with no gene match: 5. Germline CDR1 and CDR2: MRHNA and SNTAGT.

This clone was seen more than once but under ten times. The CDR3 sequence is CASSLVSYEQFF. The CDR3 bases are TGTGCCAGCAGCTTAGTCTCTTATGAGCAGTTCTTC. The gene calls are TRBV7-9 and TRBJ2-1; D remains ambiguous. Germline V lookup: CDR1 SEHNR, CDR2 FQNEAQ (reference sequence). The CDR3 is made up of 12 amino acids. The V gene lost 1 base and the J gene lost 8 bases, with 6 bases spanning the gap. Filled out from reference TRBV7-9 and TRBJ2-1, the complete variable domain reads DTGVSQNPRHKITKRGQNVTFRCDPISEHNRLYWYRQTLGQGPEFLTYFQNEAQLEKSRLLSDRFSAERPKGSFSTLEIQRTEQGDSAMYLCASSLVSYEQFFGPGTRLTVL.

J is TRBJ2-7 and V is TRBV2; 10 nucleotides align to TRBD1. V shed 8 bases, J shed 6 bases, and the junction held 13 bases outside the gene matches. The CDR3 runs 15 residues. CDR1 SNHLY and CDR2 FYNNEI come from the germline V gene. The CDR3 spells CASATELRQGAEQYF. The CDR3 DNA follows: TGTGCCAGCGCTACCGAGCTGAGACAGGGGGCCGAGCAGTACTTC.

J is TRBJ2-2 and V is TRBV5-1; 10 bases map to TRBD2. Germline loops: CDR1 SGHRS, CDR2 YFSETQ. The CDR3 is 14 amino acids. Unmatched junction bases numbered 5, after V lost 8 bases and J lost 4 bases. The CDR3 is CASGLAGGTGELFF. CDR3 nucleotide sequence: TGCGCCAGTGGGTTAGCGGGAGGCACCGGGGAGCTGTTTTTT.

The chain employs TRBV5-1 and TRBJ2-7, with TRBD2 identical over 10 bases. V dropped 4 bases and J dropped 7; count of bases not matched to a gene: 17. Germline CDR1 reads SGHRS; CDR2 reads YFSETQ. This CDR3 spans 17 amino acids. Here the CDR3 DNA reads TGCGCCAGCAGCCCAGTGTCGGTAGCGGGGGGCTTTTGGGAGCAGTACTTC. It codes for CASSPVSVAGGFWEQYF.

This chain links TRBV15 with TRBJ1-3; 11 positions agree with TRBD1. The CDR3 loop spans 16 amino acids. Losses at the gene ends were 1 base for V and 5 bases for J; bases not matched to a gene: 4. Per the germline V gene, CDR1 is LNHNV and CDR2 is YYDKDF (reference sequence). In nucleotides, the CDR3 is TGTGCCACCAGCAGAGGCGGGACAGGGGGTAGAAACACCATATATTTT. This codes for CATSRGGTGGRNTIYF. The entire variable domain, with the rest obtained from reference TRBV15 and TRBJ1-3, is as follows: DAMVIQNPRYQVTQFGKPVTLSCSQTLNHNVMYWYQQKSSQAPKLLFHYYDKDFNNEADTPDNFQSRRPNTSFCFLDIRSPGLGDTAMYLCATSRGGTGGRNTIYFGEGSWLTVV.

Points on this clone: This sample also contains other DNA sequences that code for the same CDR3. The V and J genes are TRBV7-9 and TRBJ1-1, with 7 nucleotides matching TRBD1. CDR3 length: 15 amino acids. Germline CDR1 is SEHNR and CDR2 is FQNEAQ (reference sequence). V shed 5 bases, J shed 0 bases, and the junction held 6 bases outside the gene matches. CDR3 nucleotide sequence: TGTGCCAGCAGCCCGCGGACAGGCGTGAACACTGAAGCTTTCTTT. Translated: CASSPRTGVNTEAFF. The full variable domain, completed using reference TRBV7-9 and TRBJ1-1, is DTGVSQNPRHKITKRGQNVTFRCDPISEHNRLYWYRQTLGQGPEFLTYFQNEAQLEKSRLLSDRFSAERPKGSFSTLEIQRTEQGDSAMYLCASSPRTGVNTEAFFGQGTRLTVV.

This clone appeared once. The CDR3 is CATTGVETQYF. CDR3 coding DNA: TGTGCCACCACAGGGGTAGAGACCCAGTACTTC. The chain has TRBV2 and TRBJ2-5; the match to TRBD1 covers 7 bases. The CDR3 has 11 residues. The ends lost 10 bases at V and 4 bases at J; junction bases unmatched: 3. Germline V gives CDR1 SNHLY, CDR2 FYNNEI.

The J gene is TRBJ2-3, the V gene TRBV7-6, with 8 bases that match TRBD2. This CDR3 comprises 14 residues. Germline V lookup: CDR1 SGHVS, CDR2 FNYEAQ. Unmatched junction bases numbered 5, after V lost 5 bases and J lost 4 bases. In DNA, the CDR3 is TGTGCCAGCAGCCAAACGGGACTAGCAGATACGCAGTATTTT. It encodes CASSQTGLADTQYF.

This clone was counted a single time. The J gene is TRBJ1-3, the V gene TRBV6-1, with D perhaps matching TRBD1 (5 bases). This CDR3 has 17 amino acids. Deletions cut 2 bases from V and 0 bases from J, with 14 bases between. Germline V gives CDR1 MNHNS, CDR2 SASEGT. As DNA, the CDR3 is TGTGCCAGCAGTGAATGGGGTAGGGGATTCTCTGGAAACACCATATATTTT. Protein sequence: CASSEWGRGFSGNTIYF.

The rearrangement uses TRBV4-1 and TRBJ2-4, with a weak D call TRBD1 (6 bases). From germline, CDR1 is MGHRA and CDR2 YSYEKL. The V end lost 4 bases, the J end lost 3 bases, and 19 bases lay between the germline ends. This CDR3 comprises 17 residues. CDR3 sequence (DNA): TGCGCCAGCAGCCTAGACACCACAGGGTTCGGCAAAAACATTCAGTACTTC. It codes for CASSLDTTGFGKNIQYF.

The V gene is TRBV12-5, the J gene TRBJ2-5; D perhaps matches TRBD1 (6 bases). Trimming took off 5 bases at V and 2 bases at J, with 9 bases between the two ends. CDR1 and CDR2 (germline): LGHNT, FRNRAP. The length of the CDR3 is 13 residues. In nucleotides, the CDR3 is TGTGCTAGTGGTGTACAGGGTCAAGAGACCCAGTACTTC. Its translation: CASGVQGQETQYF.

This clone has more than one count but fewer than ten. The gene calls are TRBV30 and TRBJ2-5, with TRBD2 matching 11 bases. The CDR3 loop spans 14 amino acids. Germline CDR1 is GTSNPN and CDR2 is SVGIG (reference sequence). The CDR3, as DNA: TGTGCTCTACGACTAGCGGGGAAACAAGAGACCCAGTACTTC. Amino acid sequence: CALRLAGKQETQYF.

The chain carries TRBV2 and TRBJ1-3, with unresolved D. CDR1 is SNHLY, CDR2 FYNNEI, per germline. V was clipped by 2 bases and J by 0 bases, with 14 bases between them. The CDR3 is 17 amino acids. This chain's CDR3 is CASSEHGRPLSGNTIYF. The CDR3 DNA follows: TGTGCCAGCAGTGAACATGGCAGGCCCCTCTCTGGAAACACCATATATTTT.

The CDR3 is CASSPGGTGNTIYF. The CDR3 DNA reads TGTGCCAGCAGCCCAGGGGGAACTGGAAACACCATATATTTT. The chain couples TRBV4-2 to TRBJ1-3, with 7 bases fitting TRBD1. The V segment lost 4 bases and the J segment 2 bases; nucleotides outside the gene matches: 2. Per germline, CDR1 LGHNA and CDR2 YNFKEQ. The CDR3 extends over 14 amino acids.

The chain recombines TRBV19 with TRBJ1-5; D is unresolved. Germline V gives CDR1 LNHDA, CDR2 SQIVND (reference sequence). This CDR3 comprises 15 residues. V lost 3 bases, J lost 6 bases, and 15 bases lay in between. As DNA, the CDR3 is TGTGCCAGTAGTATCCTTCGGGGAATGGGTCAGCCCCAGCATTTT. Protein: CASSILRGMGQPQHF.

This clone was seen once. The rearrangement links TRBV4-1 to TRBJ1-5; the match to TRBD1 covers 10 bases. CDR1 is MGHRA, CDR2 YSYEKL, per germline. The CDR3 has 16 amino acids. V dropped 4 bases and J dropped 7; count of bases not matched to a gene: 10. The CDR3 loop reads CASSPTTGGDGQPQHF. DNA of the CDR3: TGCGCCAGCAGCCCGACGACAGGGGGCGACGGACAGCCCCAGCATTTT.

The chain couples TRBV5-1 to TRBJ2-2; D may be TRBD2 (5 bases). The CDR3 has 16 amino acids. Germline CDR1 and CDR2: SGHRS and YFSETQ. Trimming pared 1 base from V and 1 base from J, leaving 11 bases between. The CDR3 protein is CASSLLRGLNTGELFF. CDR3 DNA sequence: TGCGCCAGCAGCTTGCTCCGCGGACTGAACACCGGGGAGCTGTTTTTT.

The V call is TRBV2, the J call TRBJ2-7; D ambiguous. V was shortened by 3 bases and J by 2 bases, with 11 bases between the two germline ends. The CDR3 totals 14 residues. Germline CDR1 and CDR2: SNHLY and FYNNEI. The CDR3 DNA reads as TGTGCCAGCAGTGATCGTCGCAGGACCTACGAGCAGTACTTC. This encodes CASSDRRRTYEQYF. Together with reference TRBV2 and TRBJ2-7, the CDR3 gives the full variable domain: EPEVTQTPSHQVTQMGQEVILRCVPISNHLYFYWYRQILGQKVEFLVSFYNNEISEKSEIFDDQFSVERPDGSNFTLKIRSTKLEDSAMYFCASSDRRRTYEQYFGPGTRLTVT.

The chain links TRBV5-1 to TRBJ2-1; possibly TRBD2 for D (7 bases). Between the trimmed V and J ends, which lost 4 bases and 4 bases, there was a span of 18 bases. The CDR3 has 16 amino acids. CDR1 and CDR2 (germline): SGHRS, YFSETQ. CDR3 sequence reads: CASSVASGGGYNEQFF. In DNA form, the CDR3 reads TGCGCCAGCAGCGTAGCTTCGGGGGGCGGGTACAATGAGCAGTTCTTC. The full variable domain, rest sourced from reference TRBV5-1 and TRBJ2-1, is KAGVTQTPRYLIKTRGQQVTLSCSPISGHRSVSWYQQTPGQGLQFLFEYFSETQRNKGNFPGRFSGRQFSNSRSEMNVSTLELGDSALYLCASSVASGGGYNEQFFGPGTRLTVL.

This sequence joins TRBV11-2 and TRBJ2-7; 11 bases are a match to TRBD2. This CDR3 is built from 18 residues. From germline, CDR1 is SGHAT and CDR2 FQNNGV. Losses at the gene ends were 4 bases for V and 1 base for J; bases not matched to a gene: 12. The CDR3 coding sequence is TGTGCCAGCAGCTCCTTAGGGACTAGCGGCTATCCTTCCTACGAGCAGTACTTC. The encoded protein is CASSSLGTSGYPSYEQYF.

This CDR3 reads CASSGLRGSGNTIYF. CDR3 in DNA: TGTGCCAGCAGTGGCTTGCGGGGCTCTGGAAACACCATATATTTT. V is TRBV2 and J is TRBJ1-3, with no clear D. The CDR3 is 15 amino acids. Germline CDR1 SNHLY, CDR2 FYNNEI. V lost 4 bases, J lost 0 bases, and 10 bases lay in between.

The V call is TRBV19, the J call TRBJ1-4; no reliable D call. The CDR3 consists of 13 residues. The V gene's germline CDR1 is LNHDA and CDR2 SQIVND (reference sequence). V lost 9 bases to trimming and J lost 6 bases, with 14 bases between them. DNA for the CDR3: TGTGCCAGGGAGGGTTCCGAACATGAAAAACTGTTTTTT. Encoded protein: CAREGSEHEKLFF. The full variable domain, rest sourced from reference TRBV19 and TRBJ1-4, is DGGITQSPKYLFRKEGQNVTLSCEQNLNHDAMYWYRQDPGQGLRLIYYSQIVNDFQKGDIAEGYSVSREKKESFPLTVTSAQKNPTAFYLCAREGSEHEKLFFGSGTQLSVL.

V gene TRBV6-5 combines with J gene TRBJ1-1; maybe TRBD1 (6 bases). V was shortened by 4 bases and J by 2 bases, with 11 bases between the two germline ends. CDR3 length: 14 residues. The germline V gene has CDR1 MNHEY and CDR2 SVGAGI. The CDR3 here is CASSLLGGNTEAFF. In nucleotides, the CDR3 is TGTGCCAGCAGTTTATTAGGGGGAAACACTGAAGCTTTCTTT.